This T cell receptor beta chain stems from a study of T cell repertoires in cytomegalovirus infection. Study-wide findings and caveats: HLA-C-restricted CMV-specific TCR beta clonotypes were dominant in the ex vivo response. Public TCR beta family frequency separated CMV-and-HLA carriers, including in an independent cohort.

TCRdb re-analysed the reads in MiXCR, keeping a single row per CDR3 protein. The profile shows tens of thousands of distinct CDR3 sequences, roughly 20% of them singletons. This clonotype showed up just once. Its antigen remains unidentified. In germline, CDR1 is MNHNS, CDR2 SASEGT. V lost 6 bases to trimming and J lost 4 bases, with 15 bases between them. This CDR3 is 14 amino acids long. The source was CD8+ T cells from cultured PBMCs, collected from culture after CMV antigen stimulation. This clonotype originated in a human donor in good health (CMV status not recorded). Some clones in this sample may be carry-over from other donors' samples. The chain combines TRBV6-1 with TRBJ1-1, with a possible D match to TRBD1 (5 bases). The DNA of the CDR3 is TGTGCCAGCAGGTCGGCCGTGGGGGTCACTGAAGCTTTCTTT. Translation: CASRSAVGVTEAFF.